The rows below give T cell receptor beta chains drawn from one sample of a study of cytomegalovirus exposure and HLA in healthy donors. TCRdb's table, derived via immunoSEQ multiplex PCR, lists solely in-frame clones and lacks some. The sample has more than 100,000 clones, 63% seen once. Specimen: PBMCs. Receptor source: a man aged 40-49 years in good health and CMV-seropositive. The CDR3 runs from the conserved cysteine through the conserved F or W. The order of the fields is clone size, D gene, V gene, J gene, CDR3 protein, CDR3 DNA. The D gene is left open where the match is weak. Rows may omit the clone size; those that give it use once, few, many or a size class.

>few|TRBD1|TRBV7-2|TRBJ1-2
CASSFPGTGNYGYTF
TGTGCCAGCAGCTTCCCCGGGACAGGGAACTATGGCTACACCTTC
>.|TRBD2|TRBV7-2|TRBJ2-7
CASSLWASGSYEQYF
TGTGCCAGCAGCCTCTGGGCAAGCGGGAGTTACGAGCAGTACTTC
>medium-sized|.|TRBV5-1|TRBJ2-7
CASGRRGGWDEQYF
TGCGCCAGCGGCAGGAGGGGGGGATGGGACGAGCAGTACTTC
>.|TRBD1|TRBV29-1|TRBJ2-5
CSDNRGQWQETQYF
TGCAGCGATAACAGGGGCCAATGGCAAGAGACCCAGTACTTC
>few|.|TRBV25-1|TRBJ2-1
CATSDWGPYNEQFF
TGTGCCACCAGCGATTGGGGGCCCTACAATGAGCAGTTCTTC
>.|TRBD2|TRBV10-3|TRBJ2-3
CAIKGGGLAEDTQYF
TGTGCCATCAAAGGGGGGGGACTAGCGGAAGATACGCAGTATTTT
>few|.|TRBV6-5|TRBJ2-1
CASSYQVRNSYNEQFF
TGTGCCAGCAGTTACCAGGTCAGAAACTCCTACAATGAGCAGTTCTTC
>.|.|TRBV15|TRBJ2-6
CATSSEPGSGANVLTF
TGTGCCACCAGCAGTGAACCGGGGAGCGGGGCCAACGTCCTGACTTTC
>.|.|TRBV19|TRBJ2-6
CASRGGHSGANVLTF
TGTGCCAGTAGAGGCGGGCACTCTGGGGCCAACGTCCTGACTTTC
>.|.|TRBV5-1|TRBJ2-7
CASKPDSSYEQYF
TGCGCCAGCAAACCCGACAGTTCCTACGAGCAGTACTTC
>.|TRBD1|TRBV10-3|TRBJ1-2
CAISHTGEGYTF
TGTGCCATCAGCCATACAGGGGAAGGCTACACCTTC
>.|TRBD1|TRBV28|TRBJ2-4
CASSGTGEDIQYF
TGTGCCAGCAGTGGGACAGGGGAGGACATTCAGTACTTC
>.|.|TRBV18|TRBJ2-7
CASSPPARSYEQYF
TGTGCCAGCTCACCACCGGCCCGATCCTACGAGCAGTACTTC
>.|.|TRBV27|TRBJ1-1
CASSPLGPGTEAFF
TGTGCCAGCAGTCCTCTGGGCCCGGGGACTGAAGCTTTCTTT
>.|.|TRBV21-1|TRBJ2-4
CASSRRNPGAEVRNIQYF
TGTGCCAGCAGCAGAAGAAATCCCGGCGCGGAGGTAAGAAACATTCAGTACTTC
>.|.|TRBV11-2|TRBJ2-5
CASSLDILAGTQYF
TGTGCCAGCAGCTTAGATATACTTGCTGGGACCCAGTACTTC
>.|TRBD2|TRBV27|TRBJ2-2
CASSLTRRAGVYTGELFF
TGTGCCAGCAGTTTAACTCGTCGTGCGGGAGTGTACACCGGGGAGCTGTTTTTT
>few|.|TRBV6-5|TRBJ2-7
CASSSDRGQYF
TGTGCCAGCAGTTCCGACAGAGGGCAGTACTTC
>.|TRBD2|TRBV9|TRBJ2-3
CASSRAGGSTDTQYF
TGTGCCAGCAGCCGAGCGGGAGGAAGCACAGATACGCAGTATTTT
>.|.|TRBV5-4|TRBJ2-7
CASSFTGSYEQYF
TGTGCCAGCAGCTTCACAGGGTCCTACGAGCAGTACTTC
>few|.|TRBV6-6|TRBJ1-1
CASSPQGVEAFF
TGTGCCAGCAGTCCACAGGGCGTTGAAGCTTTCTTT
>.|TRBD2|TRBV10-3|TRBJ2-1
CAISGGRRLAGGDEQFF
TGTGCCATCAGTGGGGGACGTAGACTAGCGGGAGGGGATGAGCAGTTCTTC
>.|TRBD1|TRBV6-4|TRBJ2-1
CASSDYGTGANEQFF
TGTGCCAGCAGTGACTACGGGACAGGGGCAAATGAGCAGTTCTTC
>.|TRBD1|TRBV13|TRBJ1-2
CASSRARDSFYGYTF
TGTGCCAGCAGCCGAGCCCGGGACAGTTTTTATGGCTACACCTTC
>.|TRBD1|TRBV7-2|TRBJ1-2
CASSTGTGGYGYTF
TGTGCCAGCAGCACAGGGACAGGGGGCTATGGCTACACCTTC
>few|.|TRBV5-1|TRBJ2-1
CASSLGLAGPYNEQFF
TGCGCCAGCAGCTTGGGTCTGGCGGGGCCTTACAATGAGCAGTTCTTC
>.|TRBD2|TRBV5-1|TRBJ2-1
CASSLKRGGLEQFF
TGCGCCAGCAGCTTGAAGCGGGGGGGCCTCGAGCAGTTCTTC
>.|.|TRBV11-2|TRBJ1-2
CASSFTGSGSYTF
TGTGCCAGCAGCTTCACCGGGAGCGGCAGCTACACCTTC
>.|.|TRBV19|TRBJ2-1
CASSNRQAYNEQFF
TGTGCCAGTAGTAACAGACAGGCCTACAATGAGCAGTTCTTC
>.|TRBD2|TRBV6-5|TRBJ2-3
CASTQSTSGEYTQYF
TGTGCCAGCACCCAGTCGACTAGCGGGGAATATACGCAGTATTTT
>few|TRBD1|TRBV5-4|TRBJ2-5
CASGTGIEETQYF
TGTGCCAGTGGGACAGGGATTGAAGAGACCCAGTACTTC
>.|TRBD1|TRBV2|TRBJ2-5
CASRLQGISLETQYF
TGTGCCAGCAGGTTACAGGGGATTAGCCTTGAGACCCAGTACTTC
>.|.|TRBV20-1|TRBJ2-7
CSASGGAEQYF
TGCAGTGCTAGTGGGGGGGCCGAGCAGTACTTC
>.|.|TRBV6-5|TRBJ1-2
CASSYSNRNYGYTF
TGTGCCAGCAGTTACTCGAACAGGAACTATGGCTACACCTTC
>.|.|TRBV19|TRBJ2-1
CASRSSGADSNEQFF
TGTGCCAGTAGAAGCTCAGGGGCGGATTCCAATGAGCAGTTCTTC
>.|TRBD1|TRBV5-4|TRBJ1-2
CASSPGQGVDGYTF
TGTGCCAGCAGCCCGGGACAGGGGGTGGATGGCTACACCTTC
>once|TRBD2|TRBV7-2|TRBJ2-2
CASSSSGRVIGELFF
TGTGCCAGCAGCTCCAGCGGGAGGGTGATCGGGGAGCTGTTTTTT
>.|.|TRBV6-5|TRBJ1-2
CASRGLDTANYGYTF
TGTGCCAGCAGGGGGTTGGACACAGCTAACTATGGCTACACCTTC
>.|TRBD2|TRBV29-1|TRBJ2-1
CSVGGSVGGGSYNEQFF
TGCAGCGTCGGAGGGTCGGTGGGGGGGGGCTCCTACAATGAGCAGTTCTTC
>.|.|TRBV14|TRBJ2-1
CASSQGLETPHMRQFF
TGTGCCAGCAGCCAAGGACTTGAGACTCCTCATATGCGGCAGTTCTTC
>.|.|TRBV30|TRBJ1-4
CAWRSGQNEKLFF
TGTGCCTGGAGGAGCGGACAGAATGAAAAACTGTTTTTT
>.|TRBD2|TRBV13|TRBJ2-5
CASSPGSGGLQTQYF
TGTGCCAGCAGCCCGGGGAGCGGGGGACTTCAGACCCAGTACTTC
>.|.|TRBV7-9|TRBJ2-7
CASSSNYEQYF
TGTGCCAGCAGCTCCAATTACGAGCAGTACTTC
>.|TRBD2|TRBV11-2|TRBJ2-1
CASSSSTLTSGYNEQFF
TGTGCCAGCAGTTCCTCGACTCTGACTAGCGGGTACAATGAGCAGTTCTTC
>few|.|TRBV27|TRBJ1-1
CASSSTGSGNTEAFF
TGTGCCAGCAGCTCAACAGGTTCAGGGAACACTGAAGCTTTCTTT
>.|.|TRBV7-3|TRBJ1-2
CASSLNAGDGYTF
TGTGCCAGCAGCTTAAATGCAGGGGACGGCTACACCTTC